The present entry profiles one T cell receptor (beta chain) with its context. The sample has other DNA sequences that encode this CDR3 too. The sample comes from a study of shared clonotypes between healthy human individuals. The split of CD4+ cells yielded CD45RA+ naive and CD45RA-negative memory subsets. As processed by the authors: For the immunoSEQ data, sequences were junction-only without quality scores, so filtering differed. The table came from immunoSEQ multiplex PCR; TCRdb's copy has only in-frame clones and leaves some out. The DNA gave D and trimming, while V, J and clone size come from that table. This table has millions of clones, 85% to 95% appearing once. CDR3 size: 13 residues. Per the germline V gene, CDR1 is LNHDA and CDR2 is SQIVND (reference sequence). The ends were cut back, 3 bases at V and 2 bases at J, with 6 bases in the middle.

Sequences were obtained from naive CD4+ T cells from PBMCs. Described subset: CD45RA+ positively selected. V and J are TRBV19 and TRBJ2-3; D not resolved. The receptor's source is a man in his late teens or twenties in good health. Some clones in this sample may be carry-over from other donors' samples. CDR3 DNA: TGTGCCAGTAGTATTAGGCCCACAGATACGCAGTATTTT. This translates into CASSIRPTDTQYF.